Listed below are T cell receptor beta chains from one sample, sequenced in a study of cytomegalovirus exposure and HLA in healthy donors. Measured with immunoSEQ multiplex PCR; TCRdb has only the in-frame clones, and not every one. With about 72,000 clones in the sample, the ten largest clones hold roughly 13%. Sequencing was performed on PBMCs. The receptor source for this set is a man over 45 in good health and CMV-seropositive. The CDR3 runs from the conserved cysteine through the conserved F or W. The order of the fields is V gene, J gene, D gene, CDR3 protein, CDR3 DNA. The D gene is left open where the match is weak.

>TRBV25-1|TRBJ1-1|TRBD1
CASSATGGQREAFF
TGTGCCAGCAGTGCCACAGGGGGCCAAAGGGAAGCTTTCTTT
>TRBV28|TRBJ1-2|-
CASSLYLQGLGSTGGYTF
TGTGCCAGCAGTTTGTATTTGCAGGGTCTGGGAAGTACGGGTGGCTACACCTTC
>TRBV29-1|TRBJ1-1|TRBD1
CSASDRGTEAFF
TGCAGCGCCTCTGACAGGGGCACTGAAGCTTTCTTT
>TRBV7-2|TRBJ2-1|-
CASSLASGPYNEQFF
TGTGCCAGCAGCTTAGCTAGCGGCCCATACAATGAGCAGTTCTTC
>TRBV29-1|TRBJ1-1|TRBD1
CSVWTGGIGAFF
TGCAGCGTTTGGACAGGGGGCATTGGAGCTTTCTTT
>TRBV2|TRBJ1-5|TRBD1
CASSPQRGMGQGANQPQHF
TGTGCCAGCAGTCCCCAAAGGGGTATGGGACAGGGGGCCAATCAGCCCCAGCATTTT
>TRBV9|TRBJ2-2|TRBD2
CASSVRLAGGQGELFF
TGTGCCAGCAGCGTTCGACTAGCGGGGGGGCAGGGGGAGCTGTTTTTT
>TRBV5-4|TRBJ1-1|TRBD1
CASSLGTGANTEAFF
TGTGCCAGCAGCCTAGGGACAGGGGCAAACACTGAAGCTTTCTTT
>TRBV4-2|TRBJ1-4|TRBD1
CASSQPTGANEKLFF
TGTGCCAGCAGCCAACCAACAGGGGCTAACGAAAAACTGTTTTTT
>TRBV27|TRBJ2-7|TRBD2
CASRGMGLAGSEQYF
TGTGCCAGCAGAGGCATGGGACTAGCGGGCAGCGAGCAGTACTTC
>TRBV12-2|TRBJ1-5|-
CASRLAEINPGLSSNQPQHF
TGTGCAAGTCGCTTAGCGGAGATTAACCCGGGACTCAGTAGCAATCAGCCCCAGCATTTT
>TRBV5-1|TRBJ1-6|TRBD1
CASSSQGAESPLHF
TGCGCCAGCAGCTCGCAGGGGGCGGAATCACCCCTCCACTTT
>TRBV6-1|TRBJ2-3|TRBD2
CASSEASGSPTDTQYF
TGTGCCAGCAGTGAAGCCAGCGGGAGCCCGACAGATACGCAGTATTTT
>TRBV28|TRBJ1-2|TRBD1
CASKTTGGAYGYTF
TGTGCCAGCAAGACGACAGGGGGCGCCTATGGCTACACCTTC
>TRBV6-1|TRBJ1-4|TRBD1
CASSEDAGGVRWEKLFF
TGTGCCAGCAGTGAAGATGCAGGGGGCGTAAGGTGGGAAAAACTGTTTTTT
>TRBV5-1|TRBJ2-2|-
CASSLAGQQGGELFF
TGCGCCAGCAGCTTGGCAGGACAACAAGGCGGGGAGCTGTTTTTT
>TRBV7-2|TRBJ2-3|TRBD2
CASSLSRGGAIDTQYF
TGTGCCAGCAGCTTAAGCCGCGGGGGGGCGATAGATACGCAGTATTTT
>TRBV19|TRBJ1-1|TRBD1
CASSFDRGNTEAFF
TGTGCCAGTAGTTTTGACAGGGGGAACACTGAAGCTTTCTTT
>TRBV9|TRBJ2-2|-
CASSPQTSPNTGELFF
TGTGCCAGCAGCCCTCAGACAAGCCCGAACACCGGGGAGCTGTTTTTT
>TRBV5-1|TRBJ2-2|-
CASSLYPGTGELFF
TGCGCCAGCAGCTTGTATCCGGGGACCGGGGAGCTGTTTTTT
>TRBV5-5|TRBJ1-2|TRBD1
CASSLAGTGAITFYGYTF
TGTGCCAGCAGCTTGGCCGGGACAGGGGCAATAACCTTCTATGGCTACACCTTC
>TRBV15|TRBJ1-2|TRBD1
CATSRDIWTGGYTF
TGTGCCACCAGCAGAGATATCTGGACAGGGGGCTACACCTTC
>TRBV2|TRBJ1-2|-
CASTREIYGYTF
TGTGCCAGCACCCGGGAGATCTATGGCTACACCTTC
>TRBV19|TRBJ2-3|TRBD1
CASRNRGNGDTQYF
TGTGCCAGTAGAAACAGGGGTAATGGAGATACGCAGTATTTT
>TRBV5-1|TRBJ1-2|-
CASSLAAPGDYGYTF
TGCGCCAGCAGCTTGGCGGCCCCGGGGGACTATGGCTACACCTTC
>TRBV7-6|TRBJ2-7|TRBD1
CASSPGTGGSYEQYF
TGTGCCAGCAGCCCGGGGACAGGGGGTTCCTACGAGCAGTACTTC
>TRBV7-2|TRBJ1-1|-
CASKNPIGTEAFF
TGTGCCAGCAAAAACCCTATCGGTACTGAAGCTTTCTTT
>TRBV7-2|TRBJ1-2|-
CASSLGGLNYGYTF
TGTGCCAGCAGCCTAGGCGGTCTTAACTATGGCTACACCTTC
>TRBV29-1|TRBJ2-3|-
CSVDVGGAKDTQYF
TGCAGCGTTGATGTGGGGGGGGCTAAAGATACGCAGTATTTT